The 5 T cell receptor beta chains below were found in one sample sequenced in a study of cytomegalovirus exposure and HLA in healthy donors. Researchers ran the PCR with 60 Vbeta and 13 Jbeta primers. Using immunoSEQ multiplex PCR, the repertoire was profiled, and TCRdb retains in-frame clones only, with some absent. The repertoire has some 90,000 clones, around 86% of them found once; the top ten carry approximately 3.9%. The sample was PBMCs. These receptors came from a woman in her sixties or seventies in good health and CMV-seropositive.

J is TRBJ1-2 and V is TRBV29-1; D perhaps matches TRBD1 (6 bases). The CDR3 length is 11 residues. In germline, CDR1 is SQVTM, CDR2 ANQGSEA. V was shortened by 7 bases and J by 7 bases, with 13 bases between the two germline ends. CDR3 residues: CSAPTGGGYTF. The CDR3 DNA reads TGCAGCGCACCGACAGGCGGTGGCTACACCTTC.

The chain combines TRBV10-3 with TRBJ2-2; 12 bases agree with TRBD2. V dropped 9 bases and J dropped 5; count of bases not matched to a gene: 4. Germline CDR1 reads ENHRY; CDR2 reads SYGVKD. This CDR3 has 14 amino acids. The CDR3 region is CAITSGRWTGELFF. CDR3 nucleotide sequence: TGTGCCATTACTAGCGGGAGGTGGACCGGGGAGCTGTTTTTT.

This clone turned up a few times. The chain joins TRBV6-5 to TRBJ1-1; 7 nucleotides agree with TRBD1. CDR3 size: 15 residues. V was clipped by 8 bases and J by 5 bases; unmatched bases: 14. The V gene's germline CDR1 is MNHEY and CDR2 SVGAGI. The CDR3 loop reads CASGRPGQPGTEAFF. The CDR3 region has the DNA TGTGCCAGCGGACGTCCGGGACAGCCAGGAACTGAAGCTTTCTTT.

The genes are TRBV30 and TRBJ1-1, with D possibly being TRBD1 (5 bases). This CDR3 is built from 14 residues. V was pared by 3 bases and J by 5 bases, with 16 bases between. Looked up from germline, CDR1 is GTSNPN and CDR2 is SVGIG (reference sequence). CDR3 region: CAWRGPQGRTEAFF. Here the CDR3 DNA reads TGTGCCTGGAGGGGCCCGCAGGGAAGGACTGAAGCTTTCTTT.

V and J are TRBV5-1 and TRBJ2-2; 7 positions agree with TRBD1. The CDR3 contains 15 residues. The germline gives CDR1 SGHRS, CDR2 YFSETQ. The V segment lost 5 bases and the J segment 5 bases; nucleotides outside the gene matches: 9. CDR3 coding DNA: TGCGCCAGCAGGTACCTACAGGGGTCGACCGGGGAGCTGTTTTTT. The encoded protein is CASRYLQGSTGELFF.